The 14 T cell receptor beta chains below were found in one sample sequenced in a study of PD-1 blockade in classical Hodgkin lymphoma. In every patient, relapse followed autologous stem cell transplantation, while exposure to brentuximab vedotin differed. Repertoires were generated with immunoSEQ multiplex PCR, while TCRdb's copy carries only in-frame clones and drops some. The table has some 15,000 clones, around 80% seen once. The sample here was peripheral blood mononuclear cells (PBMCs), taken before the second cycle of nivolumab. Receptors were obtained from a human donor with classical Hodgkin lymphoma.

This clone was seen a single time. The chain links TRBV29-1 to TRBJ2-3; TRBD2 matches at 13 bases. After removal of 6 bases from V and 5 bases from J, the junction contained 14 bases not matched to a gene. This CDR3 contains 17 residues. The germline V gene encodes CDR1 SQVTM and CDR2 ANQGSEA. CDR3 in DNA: TGCAGCGTGGGGACTAGCGGGACATTCCGGGCCGGAGATACGCAGTATTTT. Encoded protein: CSVGTSGTFRAGDTQYF.

The CDR3 region has the DNA TGTGCCAGCAGTAACCGACAGGGGGCGACAGCTTTCTTT. The encoded protein is CASSNRQGATAFF. The V gene is TRBV6-1, the J gene TRBJ1-1, with 10 bases fitting TRBD1. Germline CDR1 is MNHNS and CDR2 is SASEGT. Trimming took 5 bases from V and 10 from J; bases not matched to a gene: 7. The CDR3 sequence is 13 residues long.

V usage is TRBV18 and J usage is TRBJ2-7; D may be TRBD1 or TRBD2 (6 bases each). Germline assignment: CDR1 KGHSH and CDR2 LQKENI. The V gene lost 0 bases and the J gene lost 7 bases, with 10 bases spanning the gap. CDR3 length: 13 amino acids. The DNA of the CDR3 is TGTGCCAGCTCACCACCAACAGGGACTGAGCAGTACTTC. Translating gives CASSPPTGTEQYF.

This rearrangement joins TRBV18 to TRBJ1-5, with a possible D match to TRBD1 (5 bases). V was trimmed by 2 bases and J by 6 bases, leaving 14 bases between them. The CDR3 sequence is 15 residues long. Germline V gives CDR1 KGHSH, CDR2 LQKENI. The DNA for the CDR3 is TGTGCCAGCTCACCAACCTCCAGGGCAGGTCAGCCCCAGCATTTT. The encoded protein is CASSPTSRAGQPQHF. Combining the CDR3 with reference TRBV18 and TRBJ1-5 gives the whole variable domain NAGVMQNPRHLVRRRGQEARLRCSPMKGHSHVYWYRQLPEEGLKFMVYLQKENIIDESGMPKERFSAEFPKEGPSILRIQQVVRGDSAAYFCASSPTSRAGQPQHFGDGTRLSIL.

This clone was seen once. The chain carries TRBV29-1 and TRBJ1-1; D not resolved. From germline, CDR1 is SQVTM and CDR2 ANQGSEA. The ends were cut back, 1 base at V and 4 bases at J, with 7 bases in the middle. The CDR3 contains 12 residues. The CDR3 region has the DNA TGCAGCGTTGAAGGGCAGGCCACTGAAGCTTTCTTT. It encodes CSVEGQATEAFF.

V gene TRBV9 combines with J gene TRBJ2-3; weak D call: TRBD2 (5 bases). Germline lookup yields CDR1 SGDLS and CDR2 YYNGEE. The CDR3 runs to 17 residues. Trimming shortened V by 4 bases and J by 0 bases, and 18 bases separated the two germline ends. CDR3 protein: CASSPLQGGLSTDTQYF. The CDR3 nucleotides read TGTGCCAGCAGCCCTCTCCAAGGCGGGCTCAGCACAGATACGCAGTATTTT.

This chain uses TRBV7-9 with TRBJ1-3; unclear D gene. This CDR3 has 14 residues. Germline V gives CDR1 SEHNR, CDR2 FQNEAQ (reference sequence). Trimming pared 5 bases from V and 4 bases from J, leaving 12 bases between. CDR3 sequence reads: CASSELNEGNTIYF. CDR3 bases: TGTGCCAGCAGCGAACTCAATGAAGGAAACACCATATATTTT.

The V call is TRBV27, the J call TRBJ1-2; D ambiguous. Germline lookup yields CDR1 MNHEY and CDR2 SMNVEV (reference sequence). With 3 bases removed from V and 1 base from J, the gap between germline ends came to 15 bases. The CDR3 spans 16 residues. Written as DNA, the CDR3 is TGTGCCAGCAGTTTTGTCGGAAGGGCCATTAACTATGGCTACACCTTC. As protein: CASSFVGRAINYGYTF.

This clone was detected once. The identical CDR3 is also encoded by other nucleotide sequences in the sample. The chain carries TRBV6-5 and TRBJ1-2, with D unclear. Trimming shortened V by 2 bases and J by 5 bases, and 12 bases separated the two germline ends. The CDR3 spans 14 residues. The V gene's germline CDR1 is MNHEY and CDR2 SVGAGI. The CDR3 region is CASSYAGGEYGYTF. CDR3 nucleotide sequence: TGTGCCAGCAGTTACGCGGGAGGAGAGTATGGCTACACCTTC.

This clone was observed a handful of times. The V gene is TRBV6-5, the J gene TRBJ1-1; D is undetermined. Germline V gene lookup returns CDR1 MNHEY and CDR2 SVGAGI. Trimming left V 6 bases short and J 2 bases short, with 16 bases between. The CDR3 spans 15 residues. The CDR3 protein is CASSLTHPANTEAFF. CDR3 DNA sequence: TGTGCCAGCAGCCTGACCCATCCAGCTAACACTGAAGCTTTCTTT.

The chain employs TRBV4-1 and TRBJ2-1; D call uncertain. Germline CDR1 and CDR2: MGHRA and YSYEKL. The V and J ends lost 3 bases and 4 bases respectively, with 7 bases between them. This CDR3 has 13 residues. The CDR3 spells CASSQMLYNEQFF. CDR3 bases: TGCGCCAGCAGCCAGATGTTATACAATGAGCAGTTCTTC.

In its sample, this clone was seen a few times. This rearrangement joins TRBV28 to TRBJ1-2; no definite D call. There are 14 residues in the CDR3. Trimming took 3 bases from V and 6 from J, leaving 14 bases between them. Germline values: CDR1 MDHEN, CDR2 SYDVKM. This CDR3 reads CASSFPGLGNGYTF. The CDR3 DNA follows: TGTGCCAGCAGTTTCCCCGGGCTCGGGAATGGCTACACCTTC.

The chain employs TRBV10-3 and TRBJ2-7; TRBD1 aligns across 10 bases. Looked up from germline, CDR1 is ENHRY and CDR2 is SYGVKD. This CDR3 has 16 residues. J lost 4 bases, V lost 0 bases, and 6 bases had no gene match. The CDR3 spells CAISESSGQGSYEQYF. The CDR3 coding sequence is TGTGCCATCAGTGAGTCGTCGGGACAGGGGTCTTACGAGCAGTACTTC.

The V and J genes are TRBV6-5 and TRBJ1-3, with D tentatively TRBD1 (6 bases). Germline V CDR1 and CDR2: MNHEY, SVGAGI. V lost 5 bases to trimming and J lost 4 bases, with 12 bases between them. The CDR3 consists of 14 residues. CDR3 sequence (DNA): TGTGCCAGCAGTCCACAGGGTCGCGGAAACACCATATATTTT. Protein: CASSPQGRGNTIYF.